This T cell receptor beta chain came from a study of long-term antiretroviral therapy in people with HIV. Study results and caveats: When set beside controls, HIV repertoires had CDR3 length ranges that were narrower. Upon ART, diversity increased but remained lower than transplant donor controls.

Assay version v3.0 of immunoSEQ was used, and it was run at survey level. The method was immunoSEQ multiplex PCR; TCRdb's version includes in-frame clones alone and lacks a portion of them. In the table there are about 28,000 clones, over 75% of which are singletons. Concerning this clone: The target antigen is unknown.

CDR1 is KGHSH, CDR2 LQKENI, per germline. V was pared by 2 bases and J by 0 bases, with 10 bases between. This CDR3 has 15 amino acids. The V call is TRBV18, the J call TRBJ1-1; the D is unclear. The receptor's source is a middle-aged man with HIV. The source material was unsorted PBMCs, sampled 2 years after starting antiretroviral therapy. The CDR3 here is CASSPGRALNTEAFF. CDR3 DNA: TGTGCCAGCTCACCAGGGAGGGCCTTGAACACTGAAGCTTTCTTT.